Sequencing of this T cell receptor beta chain was carried out in a study of blood T cell repertoires in COVID-19 (dated by TCRdb to the early 2020s). As for the study more broadly: Collaborator samples came from the United States, Italy and Spain and covered acute and convalescent phases of COVID-19. The material from the prospective study consisted of cDNA or gDNA derived from T cells, B-cell-depleted T cells, or PBMCs. The sample metadata nearly always contained a de-identified subject ID, COVID-19 status, age in years and sex. Where HLA class I and class II types were available, the types were taken from metadata supplied by the sample provider, not from assay-based typing. The samples were drawn from two sources: the first 160 participants of the ongoing ImmuneRACE study, and 1,254 subjects contributed by 6 global collaborators. Deeply sampled blood TCRbeta repertoires from subjects exposed to, actively infected with, or recovered from COVID-19 were included in the dataset. The repertoires were released in a freely available public database meant as a resource for research on the immune response to SARS-CoV-2. What the study reported, not specific to this receptor: The amount of clinical and demographic metadata varied by source and participant and was provided uncurated.

V is clipped by 3 bases and J by 4 bases, and the sequence between their germline boundaries is 13 bases long. The CDR1 and CDR2 encoded by the germline V gene are MNHEY and SVGAGI. Including the terminal cysteine and phenylalanine, the CDR3 comprises 15 residues. Only the CDR3 part of the read is kept: 45 bases, read in frame from the first base. The collaborating institutions used their own protocols to collect whole blood in K2EDTA tubes. For TCRbeta analysis, collaborators shipped samples in one of three forms: frozen whole blood, isolated PBMCs, or DNA extracted from either of those sample types. As regards this clone: What antigen it recognizes has not been identified. Nothing much larger sits one base from this clone, and base qualities are not available.

TCRbeta CDR3 regions were amplified from genomic DNA using the immunoSEQ Assay, a bias-controlled multiplex PCR. As for the authors' bioinformatics: Nucleated cell counts per sample were estimated from amplification of reference gene primers within the assay. Sequence reads were collapsed and filtered to measure the absolute abundance of every unique TCRbeta CDR3 rearrangement. Productive Simpson clonality was computed per sample as the square root of Simpson's diversity index over productive rearrangements. Here the immuneACCESS table is served through TCRdb, limited to in-frame sequences with V and J called. Missing clones are a known gap in these copies; in checked studies unresolved V genes cover under half, and the rest lacks a known reason. V and J calls and clone size are those listed in that table; D and trimming were worked out from the DNA. The sample contains about 23,000 clones, 85% to 90% of them found a single time. In total, the top ten clones hold 15% to 20% of the sample.

The receptor was derived from a woman of 80 years or more with acute or convalescent COVID-19. The chain was built from TRBV6-5 and TRBJ2-1; a weak D assignment points to TRBD1 (5 bases agree). The specimen was peripheral blood. The CDR3 corresponds to CASSYGALGYNEQFF. The DNA sequence is as follows: TGTGCCAGCAGTTATGGGGCTCTAGGGTACAATGAGCAGTTCTTC.